The rows below give T cell receptor beta chains drawn from one sample of a study of naive and memory T cell subsets. TCRdb ran MiXCR on the UMI-ligation and nested PCR reads and lists one entry per CDR3 protein. The profile shows roughly 100,000 distinct CDR3 sequences, around 10% of them singletons. Sequences were obtained from naive CD4+ T cells from blood. These receptors were taken from a human donor in good health. Each CDR3 is given with its conserved first and last residue. Fields, in order: clone size, J gene, V gene, D gene, CDR3 protein, CDR3 DNA. A D gene is named only where the DNA matches it firmly. Expanded clones get a size class; other rows say once, few or many, or leave the size out.

-,TRBJ1-2,TRBV29-1,-,CSVGRVQANYGYTF,TGCAGCGTTGGAAGGGTTCAGGCTAACTATGGCTACACCTTC
many,TRBJ2-1,TRBV7-2,-,CASSLWALRDEQFF,TGTGCCAGCAGCTTATGGGCCTTAAGGGATGAGCAGTTCTTC
-,TRBJ2-1,TRBV28,-,CASSDGGEGLREQFF,TGTGCCAGCAGTGATGGGGGCGAGGGCCTCAGGGAGCAGTTCTTC
-,TRBJ2-7,TRBV7-2,TRBD1,CASNSGQVSYEQYF,TGTGCCAGCAACTCTGGACAGGTCTCCTACGAGCAGTACTTC
few,TRBJ2-3,TRBV27,-,CASSFDRSTDTQYF,TGTGCCAGCAGTTTTGACAGATCCACAGATACGCAGTATTTT
-,TRBJ1-5,TRBV6-2/TRBV6-3,-,CASSSSRQVNQPQHF,TGTGCCAGCAGTTCCTCGCGACAGGTCAATCAGCCCCAGCATTTT
many,TRBJ2-1,TRBV2,TRBD2,CASSERLAGAFSSYNEQFF,TGTGCCAGCAGTGAACGTCTAGCGGGAGCATTTAGCTCCTACAATGAGCAGTTCTTC
many,TRBJ2-5,TRBV7-2,-,CASSLATGTLIETQYF,TGTGCCAGCAGCTTAGCGACCGGGACTCTTATCGAGACCCAGTACTTC
few,TRBJ2-7,TRBV4-3,-,CASSLRDKSYEQYF,TGCGCCAGCAGCCTCCGGGACAAGTCCTACGAGCAGTACTTC
many,TRBJ2-3,TRBV15,TRBD1,CATSGAITSGTGTTDTQYF,TGTGCCACCAGCGGGGCAATCACCTCCGGGACAGGCACCACAGATACGCAGTATTTT
-,TRBJ1-1,TRBV7-2,TRBD1,CASRPDRVDFAVAEAFF,TGTGCCAGCCGTCCCGACAGGGTAGATTTTGCGGTCGCTGAAGCTTTCTTT
many,TRBJ2-3,TRBV4-2,-,CASSDGLSTDTQYF,TGTGCCAGCAGCGACGGACTATCCACAGATACGCAGTATTTT
-,TRBJ2-3,TRBV12-3/TRBV12-4,TRBD1,CASSPGQKNTDTQYF,TGTGCCAGCAGTCCGGGACAGAAAAACACAGATACGCAGTATTTT
few,TRBJ2-1,TRBV6-2/TRBV6-3,-,CASSYSSRRRQFF,TGTGCCAGCAGTTACTCGTCCAGAAGGAGGCAGTTCTTC
many,TRBJ2-7,TRBV5-6,-,CASSFPGPPYEQYF,TGTGCCAGCAGCTTTCCCGGTCCTCCTTACGAGCAGTACTTC
-,TRBJ2-1,TRBV12-3/TRBV12-4,TRBD2,CASSPPIAGEANNEQFF,TGTGCCAGCAGTCCCCCCATAGCGGGAGAGGCCAACAATGAGCAGTTCTTC
-,TRBJ2-3,TRBV29-1,-,CSAQEGGRTDTQYF,TGCAGCGCCCAAGAGGGGGGCAGGACAGATACGCAGTATTTT